The sequence of this T cell receptor (beta chain) was determined in a study of blood T cells in healthy people across ages. Notes on the study in general: Relative to aged donors, long-lived donors carried more naive CD4+ cells and displayed higher diversity.

From germline, CDR1 is DFQATT and CDR2 SNEGSKA (reference sequence). The CDR3 totals 17 residues. The J segment lost 4 bases and the V segment lost 2 bases, leaving 13 bases of the junction unmatched. The second PCR ran roughly 7 to 11 cycles with a sample-barcoded 5' primer and J-beta primers. TCRdb redid the calling of the 5' RACE reads with MiXCR, one entry per CDR3 protein. The top ten hold under 30% of the sample, which has some 1.8 million distinct CDR3 sequences, 39% seen once. This clonotype was detected a few times. Its matching antigen is unknown. The source is a human donor in good health. The sample taken for sequencing was blood. J is TRBJ2-3 and V is TRBV20-1, with 9 nucleotides matching TRBD1. The CDR3 DNA reads TGCAGTGCTAGACCTATTTTGGACAGGGGCGTAGCAGATACGCAGTATTTT. This translates into CSARPILDRGVADTQYF.